This TCR beta chain was retrieved from a study of shared clonotypes between healthy human individuals (dated by TCRdb to 2018 to 2021). Broadly, across the study: The cohort comprised two women and three men aged 18 to 49 years. For each donor, CD4 naive and CD4 memory were each given three plates, CD8 naive was given two plates, and CD8 memory was given one plate. Blood TCR repertoires of roughly five healthy adults were deeply sequenced to estimate repertoire size and the extent of clonotype sharing between individuals. Leukapheresis yielded between about 0.8 and 8.9 billion PBMCs per donor. Libraries were prepared and TCR repertoires were sequenced by different laboratories using diverse techniques, in order to increase sequencing depth and limit assay-specific biases. Paper-wide results and their limitations: Sampling was restricted to blood, and TCR repertoires in tissue are likely to differ from TCR repertoires in blood. Across a few donors, approximately 4.6% of naive CD4, roughly 3.8% of naive CD8, 2% to 2.5% of memory CD4, and around 0.4% of memory CD8 clonotypes were shared. Based on pairwise subsampling, the degree of clonotype sharing among donors was expected to be affected by sequencing depth. Compared with non-shared clonotypes, the clonotypes found in all four sorted-subset donors had higher generation probabilities. Naive subsets generally had larger estimated clonotype richness than memory subsets. Even with the large sequencing depth, rarefaction of the sorted-subset datasets indicated that sequencing was incomplete. The small number of donors limited the genetic and exposure-history diversity represented.

For this chain, trimming is 6 bases at the V end and 0 bases at the J end, and the number of junction bases without a gene match is 9. The germline V gene (reference sequence) supplies CDR1 SGHNT and CDR2 YYREEE. The CDR3 numbers 16 residues from cysteine through phenylalanine. The read is trimmed to its CDR3 DNA, 48 bases read in frame from base 1. Using the deep immunoSEQ assay, TCR CDR3 regions were amplified from genomic DNA by multiplex PCR. Extracted genomic DNA from each cell subset was spread evenly across all wells of several immunoSEQ 96-well plates, with each plate serving as a replicate. For sorted subsets, roughly 200 ng of genomic DNA, equivalent to roughly 33,000 T cell genomes, went into each replicate PCR. Purified libraries were measured with a Qubit 3.0 fluorometer, size-checked on a Bioanalyzer 2100, and measured again with the KAPA Library Quantification kit. Each immunoSEQ 96-well plate was sequenced on its own single-read 150-cycle Illumina NextSeq 550 flow cell. On the authors' methods: The immunoSEQ output contained only junctional sequences without quality scores, so filtering could not match that applied to full-length reads. To assign V/J genes and CDR3, sequences were annotated using PyIR, a Python wrapper for IgBLAST v1.9, with IMGT germline references. Reads were filtered out if the reads had weak V/J assignments (E-value above 1e-6), no CDR3, stop codons, out-of-frame junctions, or ambiguous translated residues. V3J clonotypes were defined as sequences sharing the same inferred V gene, J gene, and CDR3 amino acid sequence. Percentage overlap between repertoires was calculated by dividing the number of shared unique clonotypes by the size of the smaller repertoire. Richness of each repertoire was evaluated using RTK rarefaction, the Chao1 estimator, and Recon v2.1 estimates of unobserved clonotypes. OLGA was used to compute generation probabilities for all TCRbeta clonotypes that the gDNA method yielded from a handful of donors. This immuneACCESS table, as held by TCRdb, lists in-frame sequences with V and J called but not all clones. Of the missing ones, under half trace to an unresolved V gene in checked studies; the others have no known cause. That table is the source of V, J and clone size, and D and trimming were worked out from the DNA. The sample records 1,100,000 or so clones, more than 75% of which are singletons. The top ten hold approximately 0.56% of the sample.

A remark on this clone: The target of this receptor is not known. Per-base qualities were not stored, and no clone one base away is much larger.

Healthy HIV-negative adults with no recently reported acute infections or vaccinations were included as donors. Every donor was a Caucasian adult residing in Nashville, Tennessee, USA. Magnetic negative selection was used to enrich CD4+ T cells, after which naive cells were positively selected on CD45RA and the negative fraction became the memory subset. After blood collection by leukapheresis, PBMCs were isolated using Ficoll-Histopaque density gradient centrifugation and then cryopreserved in the vapor phase of liquid nitrogen. Analytical flow cytometry was used to check the purity and quantity of each magnetically sorted T cell population. From each sorted fraction, genomic DNA was isolated and quantified by UV absorbance on a Nanodrop 2000c.

In this chain, TRBV5-4 is recombined with TRBJ2-1; 7 bases in the junction line up with TRBD2. This TCR was recovered from a man younger than 30 in good health. Some clones in this sample may be carry-over from other donors' samples. What was sequenced was memory CD4+ T cells from PBMCs. According to the study, the label for this sample's cell subset or site signals: CD45RA-negative fraction. In nucleotide form, the sequence is TGTGCCAGCACCCGTAGCGGGCAGAGCTCCTACAATGAGCAGTTCTTC. This yields the protein CASTRSGQSSYNEQFF.